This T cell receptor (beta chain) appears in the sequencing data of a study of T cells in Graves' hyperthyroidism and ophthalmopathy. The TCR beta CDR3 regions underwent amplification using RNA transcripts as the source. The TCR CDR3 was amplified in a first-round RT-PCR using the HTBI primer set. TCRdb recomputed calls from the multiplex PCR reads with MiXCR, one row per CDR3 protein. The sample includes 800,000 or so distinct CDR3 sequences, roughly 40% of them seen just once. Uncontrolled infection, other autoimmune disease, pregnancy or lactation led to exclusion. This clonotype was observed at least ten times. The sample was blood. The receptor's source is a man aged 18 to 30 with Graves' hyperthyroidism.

The CDR3 DNA reads as TGTGCCAGCAGTGATACAGCACTCACCGGGGAGCTGTTTTTT. Translation: CASSDTALTGELFF. The rearrangement uses TRBV2 and TRBJ2-2; D call uncertain. Trimming cost V 3 bases and J 4 bases, with 9 bases left between them. From germline, CDR1 is SNHLY and CDR2 FYNNEI. This CDR3 has 14 residues.